A selection of T cell receptor beta chains follows, all from one sample in a study of blood T cells in healthy people across ages. TCRdb used MiXCR to reprocess the 5' RACE reads, holding one entry per CDR3 protein. Of over 1,500,000 distinct CDR3 sequences listed, around half are singletons. The sequencing input was blood. The receptors were gathered from a woman aged 40 to 50 in good health. The CDR3 runs from the conserved cysteine through the conserved F or W. Each record gives: CDR3 protein, CDR3 DNA, D gene, J gene, V gene. D genes are given only for firm matches.

CASSFSGGAFNEQFF	TGTGCCAGCAGCTTTAGCGGGGGAGCCTTTAATGAGCAGTTCTTC	TRBD2	TRBJ2-1	TRBV7-2
CASSPQGAPSMNTEAFF	TGTGCCAGCAGCCCACAGGGGGCTCCGAGCATGAACACTGAAGCTTTCTTT	TRBD1	TRBJ1-1	TRBV7-9
CASGLADRVYF	TGTGCTAGTGGTTTGGCGGACAGGGTGTACTTC	TRBD1	TRBJ2-5	TRBV12-5
CASSVLPGEQYF	TGTGCCAGCTCCGTCCTCCCCGGCGAGCAGTACTTC	-	TRBJ2-7	TRBV6-2/TRBV6-3
CASSQGGQCYNEQFF	TGCGCCAGCAGCCAGGGGGGACAGTGCTACAATGAGCAGTTCTTC	-	TRBJ2-1	TRBV4-1
CASSVGWDPDQPQHF	TGTGCCAGCAGTGTCGGGTGGGATCCGGATCAGCCCCAGCATTTT	-	TRBJ1-5	TRBV2
CASSCTLALETQYF	TGTGCCAGCAGCTGTACCCTAGCGTTGGAGACCCAGTACTTC	-	TRBJ2-5	TRBV7-3
CASSALSGRSPGVYTF	TGTGCCAGCAGCGCCCTATCGGGACGGAGCCCAGGGGTTTACACCTTC	-	TRBJ1-2	TRBV9
CSARVPRGGTYQPQHF	TGCAGTGCTAGAGTCCCTCGAGGGGGAACTTATCAGCCCCAGCATTTT	-	TRBJ1-5	TRBV20-1
CATAQGAGGYGYTF	TGTGCTACTGCACAGGGGGCGGGTGGCTATGGCTACACCTTC	TRBD1	TRBJ1-2	TRBV12-5
CASGWGQSNEQFF	TGTGCCAGCGGTTGGGGGCAATCCAATGAGCAGTTCTTC	-	TRBJ2-1	TRBV5-6
CASSFGREAQYF	TGTGCCAGCAGCTTTGGGAGGGAAGCGCAGTATTTT	TRBD2	TRBJ2-3	TRBV12-3/TRBV12-4
CASSTKGLAADTQYF	TGTGCCAGCAGTACTAAGGGACTAGCTGCAGATACGCAGTATTTT	TRBD2	TRBJ2-3	TRBV6-2/TRBV6-3